This T cell receptor (beta chain) was recorded in a study of post-analysis software for immune sequencing data. Study-level findings and limits: Roughly 5 TRBV segments were significantly more frequent in patients than in controls. TRBV5-6, TRBV5-1 and TRBV20-1 were among these segments.

About this clonotype: Its antigen is not known.

Each TCR beta cDNA library carried unique molecular identifiers. TCRdb ran MiXCR on the PCR reads and lists one entry per CDR3 protein. The sample yields 700,000 to 900,000 distinct CDR3 sequences, 46% seen once. V shed 1 base and J shed 3 bases, with 8 bases lying between them. Germline lookup yields CDR1 LGHNA and CDR2 YSLEER. This CDR3 is 14 amino acids long. Sequencing used blood. The chain has TRBV4-3 and TRBJ2-3, with D uncertain. This TCR came from a girl aged 10 to 17 with multiple sclerosis. In nucleotides, the CDR3 is TGCGCCAGCAGCCAAGTGAGTTTGACAGATACGCAGTATTTT. This gives the protein CASSQVSLTDTQYF.